Each of the 23 T cell receptor beta chains below was sequenced from the same sample in a study of blood T cell repertoires in COVID-19. The assay was immunoSEQ multiplex PCR, and TCRdb's table has in-frame clones only and misses some. The sample includes around 78,000 clones, more than 60% of them seen just once. Sequenced sample: peripheral blood. These receptors all come from a human donor in a cohort sampled during active COVID-19.

V and J are TRBV6-6 and TRBJ1-5; D is perhaps TRBD1 (6 bases). This CDR3 region has 13 residues. V dropped 8 bases and J dropped 4 bases, with 12 bases sitting between them. Germline V gene sequence: CDR1 MNHNY, CDR2 SVGAGI (reference sequence). CDR3 loop: CASLTGKNQPQHF. The CDR3, as DNA: TGTGCCAGCCTGACAGGAAAAAATCAGCCCCAGCATTTT.

The chain combines TRBV6-2 or TRBV6-3 with TRBJ2-1; TRBD2 agrees at 14 bases. The CDR3 is 15 amino acids. V trimming: 6 bases; J trimming: 7 bases; junction bases outside the gene matches: 5. The germline V gene encodes CDR1 MNHEY and CDR2 SVGEGT. CDR3 sequence reads: CASSRLAGGWNEQFF. CDR3 nucleotide sequence: TGTGCCAGCAGCAGACTAGCGGGGGGGTGGAATGAGCAGTTCTTC.

This chain links TRBV7-6 with TRBJ1-1; tentative D call: TRBD1 (5 bases). Germline assignment: CDR1 SGHVS and CDR2 FNYEAQ. This CDR3 is 15 amino acids long. V lost 5 bases to trimming and J lost 5 bases, with 18 bases between them. The CDR3 protein is CASSRSRGANTEAFF. The CDR3 nucleotides are TGTGCCAGCAGCCGCAGTCGTGGGGCGAATACTGAAGCTTTCTTT.

The chain is built from TRBV7-2 and TRBJ2-7; D is possibly TRBD2 (5 bases). Germline V gives CDR1 SGHTA, CDR2 FQGNSA. With 1 base removed from V and 9 bases from J, the gap between germline ends came to 16 bases. The CDR3 consists of 14 residues. The CDR3 DNA reads TGTGCCAGCAGCTTAGACGGGGTCCCTCCAATGCAGTACTTC. It codes for CASSLDGVPPMQYF.

J is TRBJ2-7 and V is TRBV4-1; 8 nucleotides align to TRBD2. Per the germline V gene, CDR1 is MGHRA and CDR2 is YSYEKL. V lost 1 base and J lost 7; bases outside the gene matches: 9. This CDR3 spans 15 amino acids. CDR3 residues: CASSQGLEAGGEQYF. The CDR3, as DNA: TGCGCCAGCAGCCAAGGTCTTGAGGCGGGGGGAGAGCAGTACTTC.

The J gene is TRBJ1-6, the V gene TRBV28; TRBD1 agrees at 11 bases. Trimming removed 6 bases from V and 7 bases from J; junction bases left unmatched: 8. The germline V gene has CDR1 MDHEN and CDR2 SYDVKM. This CDR3 has 16 residues. CDR3 coding DNA: TGTGCCAGCAGGTGGACAGGGGGCGCCGGGAATTCACCCCTCCACTTT. It is translated as CASRWTGGAGNSPLHF.

This chain uses TRBV10-2 with TRBJ1-5, with no clear D. Germline assignment: CDR1 WSHSY and CDR2 SAAADI. The CDR3 totals 16 residues. V lost 6 bases and J 0 bases, leaving 15 bases between the germline ends. In nucleotides, the CDR3 is TGCGCCAGCAGGGAAGGAGGCGGAAATAGCAATCAGCCCCAGCATTTT. Protein sequence: CASREGGGNSNQPQHF.

The chain employs TRBV3-1 (or the pseudogene TRBV3-2) and TRBJ2-7, with 13 bases that match TRBD2. The length of the CDR3 is 17 residues. From germline, CDR1 is LGHDT and CDR2 YNNKEL (reference sequence). The trim removed 5 bases at V and 0 bases at J, leaving 7 bases unmatched. The CDR3 DNA reads TGTGCCAGCAGCGAGAGACTAGCGGGGGGACGCTCCTACGAGCAGTACTTC. Residues: CASSERLAGGRSYEQYF.

In this sample, this clone turned up a few times. V usage is TRBV15 and J usage is TRBJ2-5, with TRBD2 as a possible D gene (6 bases). The germline CDR1 and CDR2 sequences are LNHNV and YYDKDF (reference sequence). V was clipped by 0 bases and J by 3 bases, with 14 bases between them. The CDR3 loop spans 16 amino acids. CDR3 amino acids: CATSRDWAGGEETQYF. The CDR3 coding sequence is TGTGCCACCAGCAGAGATTGGGCAGGCGGGGAAGAGACCCAGTACTTC. Full variable domain (missing parts from reference TRBV15 and TRBJ2-5): DAMVIQNPRYQVTQFGKPVTLSCSQTLNHNVMYWYQQKSSQAPKLLFHYYDKDFNNEADTPDNFQSRRPNTSFCFLDIRSPGLGDTAMYLCATSRDWAGGEETQYFGPGTRLLVL.

The J gene is TRBJ2-3, the V gene TRBV24-1; perhaps TRBD1 as D (5 bases). The CDR3 runs to 14 residues. Looked up from germline, CDR1 is KGHDR and CDR2 is SFDVKD. V was cut by 6 bases and J by 4 bases, with 13 bases left in between. CDR3 region: CATSRSGLADTQYF. The CDR3 nucleotides read TGTGCCACCAGTAGATCAGGGTTAGCAGATACGCAGTATTTT.

V and J are TRBV3-1 (or the pseudogene TRBV3-2) and TRBJ2-5; D perhaps matches TRBD2 (5 bases). This CDR3 region has 15 residues. Germline V lookup: CDR1 LGHDT, CDR2 YNNKEL (reference sequence). Trimming took 1 base from V and 4 from J, leaving 13 bases between them. The CDR3 sequence is CASSQGHGVGETQYF. In nucleotides, the CDR3 is TGTGCCAGCAGCCAAGGACACGGGGTGGGAGAGACCCAGTACTTC.

This clone occurred once. The chain uses TRBV12-5 and TRBJ1-1; unclear D gene. The germline CDR1 and CDR2 sequences are LGHNT and FRNRAP. The CDR3 length is 14 residues. The germline V and J ends were trimmed by 2 bases and 1 base, with 8 bases remaining between them. CDR3 coding DNA: TGTGCTAGTGGTTTGAACGGAGGGAACACTGAAGCTTTCTTT. Translation: CASGLNGGNTEAFF.

This clone was picked up a small number of times. The rearrangement links TRBV19 to TRBJ2-7; D unclear. CDR3 length equals 14 residues. Trimming took 4 bases from V and 3 from J, leaving 13 bases between them. Germline CDR1 is LNHDA and CDR2 is SQIVND (reference sequence). The CDR3 here is CASSKYSPNYEQYF. CDR3 in DNA: TGTGCCAGTAGTAAGTACAGCCCAAACTACGAGCAGTACTTC.

V usage is TRBV4-3 and J usage is TRBJ2-7, with a weak D call TRBD2 (6 bases). This CDR3 region has 12 residues. Per germline, CDR1 LGHNA and CDR2 YSLEER. V lost 2 bases and J 6 bases, leaving 8 bases between the germline ends. The CDR3 sequence: CASSQRGGEQYF. The CDR3 region has the DNA TGCGCCAGCAGCCAACGGGGAGGCGAGCAGTACTTC.

The chain couples TRBV9 to TRBJ1-2, with 7 bases fitting TRBD1. The germline V gene encodes CDR1 SGDLS and CDR2 YYNGEE. Trimming at V came to 0 bases and at J to 2 bases, leaving 4 bases not matched to a gene. The CDR3 loop spans 15 amino acids. DNA for the CDR3: TGTGCCAGCAGCGTAGGGAGGGGGCAGAACTATGGCTACACCTTC. It is translated as CASSVGRGQNYGYTF.

The V call is TRBV6-2 or TRBV6-3, the J call TRBJ1-5; tentatively, D is TRBD1 (5 bases). CDR3 length: 15 amino acids. CDR1 is MNHEY and CDR2 is SVGEGT in the germline V gene. V was clipped by 4 bases and J by 2 bases, with 12 bases between them. The CDR3 protein is CASSSGGEGNQPQHF. CDR3 coding DNA: TGTGCCAGCAGTTCGGGGGGGGAGGGCAATCAGCCCCAGCATTTT.

CDR3 in amino acids: CASSPGTGERYGYTF. In DNA form, the CDR3 reads TGTGCCAGCAGCCCGGGGACGGGGGAGAGGTATGGCTACACCTTC. This chain joins TRBV5-5 and TRBJ1-2; a weak D match, TRBD1 (5 bases). CDR3 length: 15 residues. The V gene's germline CDR1 is SGHKS and CDR2 YYEKEE (reference sequence). The germline V and J ends were trimmed by 4 bases and 5 bases, with 18 bases remaining between them.

V gene TRBV28 combines with J gene TRBJ2-7; D might be TRBD1 (6 bases). Trimming took off 7 bases at V and 5 bases at J, with 18 bases between the two ends. The CDR3 loop spans 14 amino acids. Germline CDR1 MDHEN, CDR2 SYDVKM. CDR3 bases: TGTGCCAGCACCCCCGGGCAGGGGAAGGACGAGCAGTACTTC. This codes for CASTPGQGKDEQYF.

This sequence joins TRBV25-1 and TRBJ1-1; 8 bases are shared with TRBD1. V lost 6 bases and J lost 4; bases outside the gene matches: 13. The V gene's germline CDR1 is MGHDK and CDR2 SYGVNS. The CDR3 runs 16 residues. CDR3 bases: TGTGCCAGCAGGGATGACAGGGGAGGGGGGTTCACTGAAGCTTTCTTT. The encoded protein is CASRDDRGGGFTEAFF.

The chain employs TRBV2 and TRBJ1-4, with 9 positions matching TRBD1. Per the germline V gene, CDR1 is SNHLY and CDR2 is FYNNEI. The CDR3 is 16 amino acids. The V and J ends lost 0 bases and 6 bases, in that order; junction bases with no gene match: 5. The CDR3 bases are TGTGCCAGCAGTGAAGCAGGACAGGGGCGGGATGAAAAACTGTTTTTT. Protein sequence: CASSEAGQGRDEKLFF.

The chain recombines TRBV5-6 with TRBJ2-7; D call uncertain. The CDR3 covers 13 residues. Germline CDR1 and CDR2: SGHDT and YYEEEE. The V gene lost 5 bases and the J gene lost 1 base, with 10 bases spanning the gap. CDR3 sequence: CASSSTRSYEQYF. The DNA for the CDR3 is TGTGCCAGCAGTTCTACCCGGTCCTACGAGCAGTACTTC.

J is TRBJ2-7 and V is TRBV29-1; 9 bases line up with TRBD1. Trimming cost V 7 bases and J 0 bases; bases outside gene matches: 10. The germline gives CDR1 SQVTM, CDR2 ANQGSEA. CDR3 length: 15 residues. The DNA for the CDR3 is TGCAGCGCTACCCAACCGGGACAGGGCTCCTACGAGCAGTACTTC. Translating gives CSATQPGQGSYEQYF.

This clone was counted between two and nine times. V is TRBV4-3 and J is TRBJ1-1, with D possibly TRBD1 on 5 matching bases. V was pared by 3 bases and J by 1 base, with 12 bases between. The CDR3 runs to 15 residues. Germline values: CDR1 LGHNA, CDR2 YSLEER. Here the CDR3 DNA reads TGCGCCAGCAGCCACGCGGGACGGCCGAACACTGAAGCTTTCTTT. Translating it yields CASSHAGRPNTEAFF.